The rows below give T cell receptor beta chains drawn from one sample of a study of CD8+ T cells in alopecia areata. Measured with immunoSEQ multiplex PCR; TCRdb has only the in-frame clones, and not every one. This sample yields almost 250,000 clones, of which roughly two thirds are seen a single time; approximately 1.2% belongs to the top ten. The input for sequencing was CD4+ T cells sorted from blood, taken at week 0. The receptors come from a human donor with alopecia areata. Both conserved end residues are part of each CDR3. The D gene is left open where the match is weak. The listing skips clone size in some rows; elsewhere it reads once, few, many or a size class.

clone_size j_call d_call v_call cdr3_aa cdr3_nt
. TRBJ1-6 . TRBV4-3 CASSLPGANSPLHF TGCGCCAGCAGCCTCCCAGGGGCCAATTCACCCCTCCACTTT
. TRBJ1-2 . TRBV6-5 CASTPLQGSSGYTF TGTGCCAGCACCCCTTTGCAGGGTTCGAGTGGCTACACCTTC
few TRBJ2-7 . TRBV6-6 CASSYDTLSYEQYF TGTGCCAGCAGTTACGACACCCTCTCCTACGAGCAGTACTTC
few TRBJ2-7 TRBD1 TRBV7-2 CASSTRTGFTYEQYF TGTGCCAGCAGCACCCGGACAGGGTTCACCTACGAGCAGTACTTC
. TRBJ2-3 TRBD2 TRBV29-1 CSVTKSGGYGDTQYF TGCAGCGTTACCAAGAGCGGGGGCTACGGGGATACGCAGTATTTT
. TRBJ2-3 TRBD2 TRBV5-4 CASSSQGLAEGDTQYF TGTGCCAGCAGCTCACAGGGACTAGCAGAGGGAGATACGCAGTATTTT
. TRBJ2-3 . TRBV7-2 CASSLVHPADTQYF TGTGCCAGCAGCTTGGTCCACCCCGCAGATACGCAGTATTTT
. TRBJ1-5 TRBD1 TRBV10-3 CAIRGQAAGPQHF TGTGCCATCAGAGGACAGGCTGCCGGGCCCCAGCATTTT
. TRBJ2-1 TRBD1 TRBV5-1 CASSLLGQDYNEQFF TGCGCCAGCAGCTTGCTGGGACAGGACTACAATGAGCAGTTCTTC
. TRBJ2-2 TRBD1 TRBV29-1 CSARGQGSGELFF TGCAGCGCCCGGGGACAGGGGTCCGGGGAGCTGTTTTTT
. TRBJ2-7 . TRBV15 CATSRRGTGSYEQYF TGTGCCACCAGCAGGAGGGGAACAGGCTCCTACGAGCAGTACTTC
. TRBJ2-5 . TRBV9 CASSVATTGETQYF TGTGCCAGCAGCGTAGCTACGACCGGGGAGACCCAGTACTTC
few TRBJ2-7 . TRBV29-1 CSVVTGNSYEQYF TGCAGCGTTGTAACAGGGAATTCCTACGAGCAGTACTTC
few TRBJ1-1 . TRBV29-1 CSVEVQGNTEAFF TGCAGCGTTGAGGTCCAGGGGAACACTGAAGCTTTCTTT
few TRBJ2-5 TRBD2 TRBV7-3 CASSYTSGGLETQYF TGTGCCAGCAGCTACACTAGCGGGGGCTTAGAGACCCAGTACTTC
. TRBJ1-5 . TRBV30 CAWSGGGDQPQHF TGTGCCTGGAGTGGAGGGGGGGATCAGCCCCAGCATTTT
. TRBJ2-7 . TRBV30 CASRGSSYEQYF TGTGCCTCCCGAGGGAGCTCCTACGAGCAGTACTTC
. TRBJ2-1 . TRBV7-2 CASRGEYNEQFF TGTGCCAGCAGGGGGGAATACAATGAGCAGTTCTTC
. TRBJ1-2 . TRBV30 CAWSNGAQRTF TGTGCCTGGAGCAACGGCGCGCAGAGGACCTTC
. TRBJ2-2 TRBD2 TRBV9 CASSVAPSGGRTGELFF TGTGCCAGCAGCGTAGCCCCTAGCGGGGGCCGCACCGGGGAGCTGTTTTTT
. TRBJ2-3 . TRBV30 CAWSSGDTQYF TGTGCCTGGAGTTCTGGAGATACGCAGTATTTT
few TRBJ2-3 TRBD2 TRBV7-8 CASSPAGTSGDTQYF TGTGCCAGCAGCCCCGCCGGGACTAGCGGAGATACGCAGTATTTT
. TRBJ1-3 . TRBV4-3 CASSPRNFRDRASGNTIYF TGCGCCAGCAGCCCCCGAAATTTTCGGGACCGTGCCTCTGGAAACACCATATATTTT
. TRBJ1-2 TRBD1 TRBV29-1 CSVEASTGEGYTF TGCAGCGTTGAGGCTTCGACAGGGGAAGGCTACACCTTC
. TRBJ2-2 TRBD2 TRBV4-3 CASSHRAGDTGELFF TGCGCCAGCAGCCACCGGGCGGGGGACACCGGGGAGCTGTTTTTT
few TRBJ2-3 TRBD1 TRBV29-1 CSGKPLDRGRTDTQYF TGCAGCGGCAAGCCCCTGGACAGGGGCCGCACAGATACGCAGTATTTT
. TRBJ2-7 TRBD2 TRBV5-1 CASSSSGTSGYEQYF TGCGCCAGCAGCTCATCCGGGACTAGCGGGTACGAGCAGTACTTC
. TRBJ1-5 TRBD1 TRBV4-2 CASSQLTGGADQPQHF TGTGCCAGCAGCCAGCTTACAGGGGGCGCGGATCAGCCCCAGCATTTT
. TRBJ2-5 . TRBV6-5 CASSYFQGDETQYF TGTGCCAGCAGTTACTTCCAGGGCGATGAGACCCAGTACTTC
. TRBJ2-3 . TRBV29-1 CSVSRARTDTQYF TGCAGCGTGAGTAGGGCCCGCACAGATACGCAGTATTTT
. TRBJ1-2 . TRBV18 CASSPDSASGYTF TGTGCCAGCTCCCCGGACAGTGCGTCTGGCTACACCTTC
few TRBJ1-2 . TRBV25-1 CASRGEGGALNYGYTF TGTGCCAGCAGGGGCGAGGGGGGGGCCCTTAACTATGGCTACACCTTC
. TRBJ2-5 TRBD2 TRBV5-1 CASSPPGLAEAETQYF TGCGCCAGCAGCCCGCCGGGACTAGCGGAAGCAGAGACCCAGTACTTC
few TRBJ2-7 . TRBV5-4 CASSIRGDLLYEQYF TGTGCCAGCAGCATTCGGGGAGACCTACTTTACGAGCAGTACTTC
. TRBJ2-3 . TRBV2 CASGTSGFSTDTQYF TGTGCCAGCGGAACCAGCGGGTTTAGCACAGATACGCAGTATTTT
. TRBJ2-7 . TRBV5-1 CASSFSGTVDYEQYF TGCGCCAGCAGCTTTTCCGGGACGGTAGACTACGAGCAGTACTTC
. TRBJ2-1 . TRBV2 CASRKTGNNEQFF TGTGCCAGCAGGAAAACAGGGAACAATGAGCAGTTCTTC
. TRBJ2-5 . TRBV30 CAWSVILQETQYF TGTGCCTGGAGTGTAATCCTCCAAGAGACCCAGTACTTC
. TRBJ2-3 . TRBV5-7 CASSRRGPKDTQYF TGTGCCAGCAGCCGTAGGGGACCTAAGGATACGCAGTATTTT
. TRBJ2-7 . TRBV29-1 CSVRDSTPPYEQYF TGCAGCGTACGGGATTCCACCCCCCCTTACGAGCAGTACTTC
. TRBJ1-1 . TRBV7-9 CASSLSQNTEAFF TGTGCCAGCAGCTTATCACAGAACACTGAAGCTTTCTTT
few TRBJ2-1 TRBD1 TRBV6-6 CASRDSDRGGFF TGTGCCAGCAGGGACTCGGACAGGGGAGGGTTCTTC